The sequence of this TCR beta chain was determined in a study of CD8 T cells in ankylosing spondylitis. Germline CDR1 and CDR2: SGHDT and YYEEEE. Trimming removed 7 bases at V and 0 bases at J, with 11 bases between. This CDR3 is 13 amino acids long. Study-wide results and caveats: Previous work reported some of these motif variants in the synovial fluid and blood of reactive arthritis. The authors reported significant enrichment of disease-linked clones in matched ankylosing spondylitis synovial fluid. There was a TCR beta motif, made of eight highly homologous variants, that appeared characteristic of ankylosing spondylitis blood.

By quantitative 5'-RACE with molecular barcodes, the TCR beta libraries were made. TCRdb processed the 5' RACE reads anew with MiXCR; each CDR3 protein has one entry. This table holds approximately 39,000 distinct CDR3 sequences, 13% found once. Comment on this clonotype: What it binds is not known.

The rearrangement links TRBV5-6 to TRBJ2-7; D may be TRBD1 or TRBD2 (5 bases each). Sequencing input: synovial fluid, either unsorted or a sorted T cell fraction (not recorded which). This TCR derives from a male donor with ankylosing spondylitis. The CDR3: CASSGTDSYEQYF. Here the CDR3 DNA reads TGTGCCAGCTCCGGGACCGACTCCTACGAGCAGTACTTC.